The 17 T cell receptor beta chains in this list originate from one sample, sequenced in a study of a mutant IDH1 vaccine in newly diagnosed glioma. Using immunoSEQ multiplex PCR, the repertoire was profiled, and TCRdb retains in-frame clones only, with some absent. In the table there are about 44,000 clones, 81% of which are singletons. Their recognized antigens are unknown. The time point was: week 35, safety follow-up. Doses of 300 ug of mutant IDH1 20-mer peptide were given with topical imiquimod. The starting material was PBMCs, obtained from a glioma patient whose treatment included an IDH1 peptide vaccine. These receptors all come from a woman aged 40 to 50 with glioma. Some clones in this sample may be carry-over from other donors' samples.

The sample holds a few counts of this clone. The chain uses TRBV7-2 and TRBJ1-1; TRBD1 matches 7 bases. CDR1 is SGHTA and CDR2 is FQGNSA in the germline V gene. The V and J ends lost 10 bases and 4 bases, in that order; junction bases with no gene match: 12. The CDR3 consists of 14 residues. In DNA form, the CDR3 reads TGTGCCACCTGTACTACAGGGGCCGGCACTGAAGCTTTCTTT. This encodes CATCTTGAGTEAFF.

CDR3 protein: CASSLVGAGDQPQHF. The CDR3 DNA follows: TGCGCCAGCAGCTTGGTAGGGGCAGGGGATCAGCCCCAGCATTTT. This sequence joins TRBV5-1 and TRBJ1-5; D may be TRBD1 (6 bases). The CDR3 has 15 amino acids. Trimming took 0 bases from V and 5 from J, leaving 12 bases between them. Germline CDR1 is SGHRS and CDR2 is YFSETQ.

J is TRBJ1-3 and V is TRBV6-1; possible D gene TRBD1, 5 bases. CDR1 and CDR2 from the germline V gene are MNHNS and SASEGT. Deletions cut 10 bases from V and 4 bases from J, with 8 bases between. CDR3 length: 11 amino acids. DNA of the CDR3: TGTGCCATCTACAGGGGAAACACCATATATTTT. It is translated as CAIYRGNTIYF.

The CDR3 region is CASSLTRDTDTQYF. CDR3 sequence (DNA): TGTGCCAGCAGCTTAACCAGGGATACAGATACGCAGTATTTT. The chain employs TRBV7-9 and TRBJ2-3, with D possibly being TRBD1 (5 bases). Germline assignment: CDR1 SEHNR and CDR2 FQNEAQ (reference sequence). Trimming pared 2 bases from V and 3 bases from J, leaving 9 bases between. The CDR3 totals 14 residues.

The gene calls are TRBV28 and TRBJ1-2; no clear D. Germline CDR1 MDHEN, CDR2 SYDVKM. This CDR3 is built from 14 residues. The germline V and J ends were trimmed by 5 bases and 8 bases, with 18 bases remaining between them. CDR3 coding DNA: TGTGCCAGCAGTGATCTCCGGACCCCGGGGGGCTACACCTTC. Translating gives CASSDLRTPGGYTF.

This rearrangement joins TRBV10-3 to TRBJ1-1; 7 positions agree with TRBD1. The CDR3 length is 13 residues. In germline, CDR1 is ENHRY, CDR2 SYGVKD. The J segment lost 3 bases and the V segment lost 5 bases, leaving 3 bases of the junction unmatched. The CDR3: CAISPTGYTEAFF. The CDR3 region has the DNA TGTGCCATCAGTCCGACAGGGTACACTGAAGCTTTCTTT.

The V call is TRBV9, the J call TRBJ2-2; D is undetermined. Germline lookup yields CDR1 SGDLS and CDR2 YYNGEE. The CDR3 sequence is 14 residues long. V lost 2 bases to trimming and J lost 7 bases, with 12 bases between them. This chain's CDR3 is CASSVPDRNGELFF. For the CDR3, the DNA is TGTGCCAGCAGCGTCCCTGATCGGAACGGGGAGCTGTTTTTT.

The rearrangement uses TRBV9 and TRBJ2-3, with D possibly matching TRBD2 (5 bases). This CDR3 has 15 residues. Germline V gene sequence: CDR1 SGDLS, CDR2 YYNGEE. V shed 1 base and J shed 2 bases, with 11 bases lying between them. In DNA form, the CDR3 reads TGTGCCAGCAGCGTAACCGAGGGCCCCACAGATACGCAGTATTTT. Amino acid sequence: CASSVTEGPTDTQYF.

The chain couples TRBV6-6 to TRBJ1-3; no clear D. Germline CDR1 reads MNHNY; CDR2 reads SVGAGI (reference sequence). The CDR3 contains 16 residues. V lost 0 bases and J lost 0, with 9 bases in between. The CDR3 protein is CASSYSGGLSGNTIYF. The CDR3 DNA reads as TGTGCCAGCAGTTACTCGGGCGGACTCTCTGGAAACACCATATATTTT.

As to this clone: The sample carries other DNA sequences with the same CDR3. The chain employs TRBV10-3 and TRBJ2-3; D not certain. CDR1 ENHRY and CDR2 SYGVKD come from the germline V gene. V was trimmed by 6 bases and J by 0 bases, leaving 4 bases between them. This CDR3 spans 12 amino acids. The CDR3 DNA is TGTGCCATCAGCGACAGCACAGATACGCAGTATTTT. Translated, it gives CAISDSTDTQYF.

V is TRBV28 and J is TRBJ2-7; a possible D gene is TRBD2 (5 bases). Germline V gene data show CDR1 as MDHEN and CDR2 as SYDVKM. CDR3 length: 14 residues. Trimming shortened V by 5 bases and J by 6 bases, and 17 bases separated the two germline ends. CDR3 sequence: CASSPRRLAGEQYF. As DNA, the CDR3 is TGTGCCAGCAGTCCCAGGCGGCTAGCTGGCGAGCAGTACTTC.

The V gene is TRBV19, the J gene TRBJ1-2; D not certain. Germline CDR1 and CDR2: LNHDA and SQIVND (reference sequence). This CDR3 is built from 14 residues. Between the trimmed V and J ends, which lost 4 bases and 5 bases, there was a span of 14 bases. CDR3 sequence: CASSTSVPTYGYTF. CDR3 nucleotide sequence: TGTGCCAGTAGTACCAGCGTTCCAACATATGGCTACACCTTC.

This clone showed up just a few times. The rearrangement joins TRBV29-1 to TRBJ1-2, with a tentative D call TRBD1 (5 bases). CDR1 is SQVTM, CDR2 ANQGSEA, per germline. V lost 7 bases and J lost 6, with 15 bases in between. The CDR3 runs 12 residues. The CDR3 bases are TGCAGCGCCGCCAAGGGGAGGGATGGCTACACCTTC. Residues: CSAAKGRDGYTF. Using reference TRBV29-1 and TRBJ1-2 for the parts outside the CDR3, the full variable domain is SAVISQKPSRDICQRGTSLTIQCQVDSQVTMMFWYRQQPGQSLTLIATANQGSEATYESGFVIDKFPISRPNLTFSTLTVSNMSPEDSSIYLCSAAKGRDGYTFGSGTRLTVV.

V and J are TRBV5-1 and TRBJ2-7; D not resolved. CDR1 is SGHRS and CDR2 is YFSETQ in the germline V gene. CDR3 size: 11 residues. V was clipped by 0 bases and J by 5 bases, with 3 bases between them. CDR3 in DNA: TGCGCCAGCAGCTTGGCCAACGAGCAGTACTTC. Its translation is CASSLANEQYF.

This chain links TRBV25-1 with TRBJ2-7; D remains ambiguous. CDR1 MGHDK and CDR2 SYGVNS come from the germline V gene. The CDR3 spans 17 residues. The V end lost 1 base, the J end lost 0 bases, and 16 bases lay between the germline ends. This chain's CDR3 is CASSESPQGWSSYEQYF. The DNA of the CDR3 is TGTGCCAGCAGTGAATCCCCTCAAGGATGGAGCTCCTACGAGCAGTACTTC.

The chain is built from TRBV27 and TRBJ1-1; tentative D call: TRBD1 (6 bases). Trimming took off 2 bases at V and 3 bases at J, with 25 bases between the two ends. From germline, CDR1 is MNHEY and CDR2 SMNVEV (reference sequence). The CDR3 runs 19 residues. The CDR3 here is CASSLRGGPYWGRDTEAFF. The CDR3 bases are TGTGCCAGCAGTTTAAGGGGGGGCCCTTATTGGGGTCGTGACACTGAAGCTTTCTTT.

This clone was seen only once. The chain links TRBV7-9 to TRBJ2-2, with D possibly being TRBD1 (5 bases). The CDR3 is 15 amino acids. Germline assignment: CDR1 SEHNR and CDR2 FQNEAQ (reference sequence). Trimming left V 5 bases short and J 7 bases short, with 17 bases between. The CDR3 spells CASSGYRSIGGELFF. Here the CDR3 DNA reads TGTGCCAGCAGCGGTTACAGGTCTATTGGCGGGGAGCTGTTTTTT.